These 18 T cell receptor beta chains originate from one sample sequenced in a study of T cell repertoires in cytomegalovirus infection (dated by TCRdb to about 2019). Sequencing used an Illumina HiSeq 1500. Clones were called with MiXCR by TCRdb after fastp trimmed the public reads at Q25, and only in-frame beta chains were retained. One record per CDR3 amino acid sequence lists the most common genes and DNA. This sample comprises roughly 81,000 distinct CDR3 sequences, less than 4.5% of them detected only once. 3.5% to 6% of the sample comes from the top ten. Material: PBMCs. These TCRs come from a human donor in good health (CMV status not recorded). Some clones in this sample may be carry-over from other donors' samples.

The table lists this clonotype with many counts. The genes are TRBV11-2 and TRBJ1-2; the D is unclear. This CDR3 contains 15 residues. Germline V gene lookup returns CDR1 SGHAT and CDR2 FQNNGV. The V gene lost 0 bases and the J gene lost 1 base, with 9 bases spanning the gap. The CDR3 is CASSLESLSNYGYTF. CDR3 nucleotide sequence: TGTGCCAGCAGCTTAGAATCGCTCAGTAACTATGGCTACACCTTC.

This clonotype has ten or more counts. The V call is TRBV7-3, the J call TRBJ2-1; D is possibly TRBD2 (6 bases). This CDR3 is built from 15 residues. Germline V gene sequence: CDR1 SGHTA, CDR2 FQGTGA. The V end was cut by 5 bases, the J end by 0 bases, with 11 bases between. The CDR3 sequence: CASSLEGLSYNEQFF. The CDR3 DNA reads as TGTGCCAGCAGCCTGGAGGGGCTCTCCTACAATGAGCAGTTCTTC.

This clonotype has ten or more counts. The rearrangement uses TRBV6-2 or TRBV6-3 and TRBJ1-1; D is ambiguous. CDR1 is MNHEY and CDR2 is SVGEGT in the germline V gene. V shed 5 bases and J shed 10 bases, with 17 bases lying between them. The CDR3 length is 13 residues. The CDR3 region has the DNA TGTGCCAGCAGTGACCCGCGGGCTCCCGGAGCTTTCTTT. Its protein product is CASSDPRAPGAFF.

This clonotype has a count of ten or more. The rearrangement uses TRBV10-3 and TRBJ2-3; 11 positions agree with TRBD1. Trimming at V came to 3 bases and at J to 1 base, leaving 3 bases not matched to a gene. CDR3 length: 16 residues. Germline V gene data show CDR1 as ENHRY and CDR2 as SYGVKD. The CDR3: CAISEGQGAGTDTQYF. The CDR3, as DNA: TGTGCCATCAGTGAAGGACAGGGGGCAGGCACAGATACGCAGTATTTT.

As concerns this clonotype: A much bigger clone sits one base away, suggesting this may be a read error. V gene TRBV20-1 combines with J gene TRBJ1-1; no definite D call. The CDR3 length is 12 residues. Trimming stripped 4 bases from V and 6 bases from J, with 12 bases between. Germline lookup yields CDR1 DFQATT and CDR2 SNEGSKA (reference sequence). CDR3 sequence: CSAMVREAEAFF. The CDR3 nucleotides read TGCAGTGCTATGGTTAGGGAGGCTGAAGCTTTCTTT.

V usage is TRBV28 and J usage is TRBJ1-5, with 8 bases that match TRBD1. The germline CDR1 and CDR2 sequences are MDHEN and SYDVKM. This CDR3 region has 15 residues. J was trimmed by 6 bases and V by 3 bases; bases with no gene match: 7. CDR3 nucleotide sequence: TGTGCCAGCAGTTTGAGGGCAGGGGGCTTTCAGCCCCAGCATTTT. Its translation is CASSLRAGGFQPQHF.

This clonotype came up many times. V gene TRBV7-6 combines with J gene TRBJ2-3; 13 bases are shared with TRBD2. This CDR3 has 19 residues. Germline V gives CDR1 SGHVS, CDR2 FNYEAQ. V was pared by 6 bases and J by 2 bases, with 14 bases of the junction left unmatched. The CDR3 DNA is TGTGCCAGCAGTTCAACTAGCGGGGGGGCTTTCCACGACACAGATACGCAGTATTTT. Translating gives CASSSTSGGAFHDTDTQYF.

This clonotype was seen at least ten times. The chain links TRBV6-6 to TRBJ1-1; perhaps TRBD1 as D (5 bases). The CDR3 length is 15 residues. The germline gives CDR1 MNHNY, CDR2 SVGAGI (reference sequence). The germline V and J ends were trimmed by 4 bases and 6 bases, with 18 bases remaining between them. The CDR3 loop reads CASSSYSGHRAEAFF. The CDR3 DNA sequence: TGTGCCAGCAGTTCTTACTCAGGGCATCGGGCTGAAGCTTTCTTT.

In its sample, this clonotype was seen many times. This chain connects TRBV24-1 to TRBJ1-1; D unclear. CDR1 is KGHDR, CDR2 SFDVKD, per germline. There are 14 residues in the CDR3. V was cut by 4 bases and J by 4 bases, with 12 bases left in between. Here the CDR3 reads CATSDPRQGTEAFF. The DNA of the CDR3 is TGTGCCACCAGTGACCCAAGACAAGGCACTGAAGCTTTCTTT.

This clonotype was counted ten times or more. V usage is TRBV7-2 and J usage is TRBJ1-1; D gene uncertain. V was cut by 6 bases and J by 5 bases, with 13 bases left in between. The germline V gene has CDR1 SGHTA and CDR2 FQGNSA. This CDR3 has 13 amino acids. CDR3 nucleotides: TGTGCCAGCAGTCTACTCGATGGAACTGAAGCTTTCTTT. Its protein product is CASSLLDGTEAFF.

This clonotype was seen ten or more times. This chain links TRBV20-1 with TRBJ1-2; 11 nucleotides match TRBD1. With V trimmed by 1 base and J by 8 bases, 6 bases remained unmatched. CDR1 DFQATT and CDR2 SNEGSKA come from the germline V gene (reference sequence). The CDR3 covers 14 residues. The DNA for the CDR3 is TGCAGTGCTAGAGTACCGGGACAGGGGGACGGCTACACCTTC. Its protein product is CSARVPGQGDGYTF.

This clonotype was seen many times. V gene TRBV6-2 or TRBV6-3 combines with J gene TRBJ1-1, with D possibly matching TRBD1 (5 bases). CDR1 is MNHEY and CDR2 is SVGEGT in the germline V gene. The CDR3 loop spans 12 amino acids. V was pared by 7 bases and J by 4 bases, with 10 bases between. Here the CDR3 reads CASIGTFTEAFF. The CDR3 nucleotides read TGTGCCAGCATCGGGACCTTCACTGAAGCTTTCTTT.

This clonotype was picked up many times. The chain uses TRBV7-2 and TRBJ1-1; perhaps TRBD1 as D (5 bases). V was trimmed by 4 bases and J by 1 base, leaving 10 bases between them. Germline V lookup: CDR1 SGHTA, CDR2 FQGNSA. This CDR3 comprises 14 residues. CDR3 residues: CASSSRGKNTEAFF. The CDR3 DNA follows: TGTGCCAGCAGCTCCCGGGGGAAGAACACTGAAGCTTTCTTT.

This clonotype was picked up many times. The rearrangement uses TRBV19 and TRBJ1-2; D is unresolved. The V end was cut by 5 bases, the J end by 4 bases, with 5 bases between. The CDR3 runs 11 residues. CDR1 is LNHDA, CDR2 SQIVND, per germline (reference sequence). The CDR3 bases are TGTGCCAGTAGTGCACGCTATGGCTACACCTTC. Protein: CASSARYGYTF.

Ten or more counts support this clonotype. V and J are TRBV12-3 or TRBV12-4 and TRBJ1-3, with D possibly matching TRBD1 (6 bases). V was trimmed by 5 bases and J by 3 bases, leaving 14 bases between them. CDR3 length equals 15 residues. The CDR3 spells CASSATGLSGNTIYF. The CDR3 DNA sequence: TGTGCCAGCAGTGCTACAGGGCTCAGTGGAAACACCATATATTTT.

This clonotype has ten or more counts. This rearrangement joins TRBV5-1 to TRBJ1-2, with no clear D. V lost 3 bases and J lost 5, with 8 bases in between. The CDR3 is made up of 12 amino acids. Germline assignment: CDR1 SGHRS and CDR2 YFSETQ. CDR3 loop: CASSSDLYGYTF. CDR3 sequence (DNA): TGCGCCAGCAGCTCGGACCTTTATGGCTACACCTTC.

This clonotype was recorded at least ten times. The germline gene is not matched at one end of the junction; a read error may be the cause. This chain links TRBV7-2 with TRBJ1-5; D is possibly TRBD1 (6 bases). The CDR3 has 17 amino acids. Germline V gives CDR1 SGHTA, CDR2 FQGNSA. This chain's CDR3 is CASSPRPGQWSSQPQHF. CDR3 DNA: TGTGCCAGCAGCCCCCGACCCGGACAGTGGAGCAGTCAGCCCCAGCATTTT.

The sample holds many counts of this clonotype. The chain combines TRBV6-7 with TRBJ1-1; no definite D call. TRBV6-7 is annotated as an ORF whose role is uncertain. V was clipped by 2 bases and J by 1 base, with 11 bases between them. The CDR3 runs 15 residues. The CDR3 DNA is TGTGCCAGCAGTTACAGGGCAACCCAGAACACTGAAGCTTTCTTT. Translation: CASSYRATQNTEAFF.